What follows describes a single T cell receptor (beta chain). Its antigen remains unidentified. The CDR3 has 14 residues. The V and J ends lost 0 bases and 8 bases, in that order; junction bases with no gene match: 5. Germline V CDR1 and CDR2: SGDLS, YYNGEE. The entry originates in a study of human T cells and chemical hapten exposure. Study-level background: Sensitization was performed using 2% DPC on an approximately 2 cm by approximately 2 cm upper inner arm skin site. Overall study results and limits: The study found that DPC sensitization did not change TCRs above 1 in 1000 frequency. With patch test score, the counts of PT1 expanded TCRs showed a positive correlation.

TCRdb fed the RACE reads into MiXCR, producing one record per CDR3 protein. The sample consists of 150,000 to 200,000 distinct CDR3 sequences, about a quarter of them appearing once. Time point: patch test 3, about 24 weeks after DPC sensitization. Documented treatment: therapeutic diphenylcyclopropenone sensitization with weekly scalp DPC. Blood sampling preceded each patch test application. The sample was whole blood, taken in connection with sensitization to the hapten diphenylcyclopropenone (DPC). The gene calls are TRBV9 and TRBJ2-1; TRBD2 matches 7 bases. The receptor comes from a young woman with alopecia areata. Some clones in this sample may be carry-over from other donors' samples. CDR3 sequence: CASSVEGGYDEQFF. The CDR3 DNA is TGTGCCAGCAGCGTAGAGGGAGGGTATGATGAGCAGTTCTTC. The full variable domain, rest sourced from reference TRBV9 and TRBJ2-1, is DSGVTQTPKHLITATGQRVTLRCSPRSGDLSVYWYQQSLDQGLQFLIQYYNGEERAKGNILERFSAQQFPDLHSELNLSSLELGDSALYFCASSVEGGYDEQFFGPGTRLTVL.